The clone carrying this T cell receptor beta chain was seen repeatedly, ten times or more. CDR1 and CDR2 from the germline V gene are SQVTM and ANQGSEA. Trimming pared 0 bases from V and 4 bases from J, leaving 10 bases between. The CDR3 is 14 amino acids. The data were taken from a study of Graves' ophthalmopathy and Graves' hyperthyroidism. The authors amplified TCR beta CDR3 regions from RNA transcripts. The first round was an RT-PCR with HTBI primers, and the second round was a multiplex PCR. TCRdb redid the calling of the multiplex PCR reads with MiXCR, one entry per CDR3 protein. The sample includes over a million distinct CDR3 sequences, less than 45% of them seen just once.

The sequenced sample was peripheral blood or thyroid tissue (not recorded which). This chain connects TRBV29-1 to TRBJ1-3; D is unresolved. This receptor was obtained from an adult man with Graves' hyperthyroidism. The CDR3 region has the DNA TGCAGCGTTGAAGATCGGCGTTCCGGAAACACCATATATTTT. Translating it yields CSVEDRRSGNTIYF. Based on the CDR3 plus reference TRBV29-1 and TRBJ1-3, the full variable domain is SAVISQKPSRDICQRGTSLTIQCQVDSQVTMMFWYRQQPGQSLTLIATANQGSEATYESGFVIDKFPISRPNLTFSTLTVSNMSPEDSSIYLCSVEDRRSGNTIYFGEGSWLTVV.